A single sample gave rise to the 14 T cell receptor beta chains below, sequenced in a study of T cell responses to AZD1222 COVID-19 vaccine. Here immunoSEQ multiplex PCR was the method, and the copy in TCRdb shows in-frame clones only, minus some. This sample has about 140,000 clones, with about 91% found just once. The sequencing here drew on peripheral blood, taken 28 days after the second AZD1222 dose. These receptors came from an adult who received the AZD1222 COVID-19 vaccine.

J is TRBJ2-3 and V is TRBV12-3 or TRBV12-4, with D possibly matching TRBD1 (6 bases). This CDR3 is 13 amino acids long. V was clipped by 4 bases and J by 4 bases, with 9 bases between them. The CDR3 DNA reads as TGTGCCAGCAGTTCCAGGGGCGCAGATACGCAGTATTTT. The encoded protein is CASSSRGADTQYF.

This rearrangement joins TRBV14 to TRBJ1-1; no definite D call. V lost 2 bases, J lost 1 base, and 8 bases lay in between. Germline assignment: CDR1 SGHDN and CDR2 FVKESK. The CDR3 covers 14 residues. The CDR3 coding sequence is TGTGCCAGCAGCCAAAGGAGGGAGAACACTGAAGCTTTCTTT. Translation: CASSQRRENTEAFF. Variable domain in full (rest from reference TRBV14 and TRBJ1-1): EAGVTQFPSHSVIEKGQTVTLRCDPISGHDNLYWYRRVMGKEIKFLLHFVKESKQDESGMPNNRFLAERTGGTYSTLKVQPAELEDSGVYFCASSQRRENTEAFFGQGTRLTVV.

The chain links TRBV19 to TRBJ1-5, with 11 bases that match TRBD1. Germline V gives CDR1 LNHDA, CDR2 SQIVND (reference sequence). V dropped 7 bases and J dropped 5; count of bases not matched to a gene: 7. This CDR3 has 15 amino acids. CDR3 sequence (DNA): TGTGCCAGTACCACGGACAGGGGGCGGTATCAGCCCCAGCATTTT. Protein sequence: CASTTDRGRYQPQHF.

J is TRBJ2-2 and V is TRBV14, with D unresolved. This CDR3 is 14 amino acids long. Trimming took 1 base from V and 5 from J, leaving 8 bases between them. Germline V gene lookup returns CDR1 SGHDN and CDR2 FVKESK. The CDR3 DNA reads as TGTGCCAGCAGCCAAGTTCCGGATACCGGGGAGCTGTTTTTT. Residues: CASSQVPDTGELFF.

CDR3 nucleotides: TGTGCCAGCTCAGGGAGCAGGGACCAGCCCCAGCATTTT. Encoded protein: CASSGSRDQPQHF. The genes are TRBV18 and TRBJ1-5; perhaps TRBD1 as D (5 bases). The germline V and J ends were trimmed by 5 bases and 7 bases, with 12 bases remaining between them. The CDR3 has 13 amino acids. Germline CDR1 reads KGHSH; CDR2 reads LQKENI. Full variable domain (missing parts from reference TRBV18 and TRBJ1-5): NAGVMQNPRHLVRRRGQEARLRCSPMKGHSHVYWYRQLPEEGLKFMVYLQKENIIDESGMPKERFSAEFPKEGPSILRIQQVVRGDSAAYFCASSGSRDQPQHFGDGTRLSIL.

This clone was counted a single time. This chain joins TRBV4-1 and TRBJ2-1, with D tentatively TRBD1 (5 bases). V lost 1 base and J lost 4, with 11 bases in between. Germline CDR1 and CDR2: MGHRA and YSYEKL. This CDR3 region has 15 residues. For the CDR3, the DNA is TGCGCCAGCAGCCAAGGGGGCGGAGCGTACAATGAGCAGTTCTTC. It yields the protein CASSQGGGAYNEQFF.

V gene TRBV5-1 combines with J gene TRBJ2-2; D call uncertain. Germline lookup yields CDR1 SGHRS and CDR2 YFSETQ. This CDR3 is 15 amino acids long. V was clipped by 7 bases and J by 3 bases, with 16 bases between them. CDR3 sequence (DNA): TGCGCCAGCGGGCCCCGAGCGCCTCACACCGGGGAGCTGTTTTTT. This sequence encodes CASGPRAPHTGELFF. The whole variable domain, filled in from reference TRBV5-1 and TRBJ2-2, reads KAGVTQTPRYLIKTRGQQVTLSCSPISGHRSVSWYQQTPGQGLQFLFEYFSETQRNKGNFPGRFSGRQFSNSRSEMNVSTLELGDSALYLCASGPRAPHTGELFFGEGSRLTVL.

The V call is TRBV6-6, the J call TRBJ1-1, with D perhaps matching TRBD1 (5 bases). With 5 bases removed from V and 3 bases from J, the gap between germline ends came to 10 bases. This CDR3 comprises 13 residues. Germline CDR1 and CDR2: MNHNY and SVGAGI (reference sequence). CDR3 residues: CASSRGEDTEAFF. CDR3 coding DNA: TGTGCCAGCAGTCGAGGGGAGGACACTGAAGCTTTCTTT.

V is TRBV18 and J is TRBJ1-2; D ambiguous. This CDR3 region has 15 residues. Germline CDR1 KGHSH, CDR2 LQKENI. V was cut by 3 bases and J by 3 bases, with 14 bases left in between. The CDR3 nucleotides are TGTGCCAGCTCACCGACGGAGCAGGCATACTATGGCTACACCTTC. Translated: CASSPTEQAYYGYTF.

The chain combines TRBV6-2 or TRBV6-3 with TRBJ1-1; no definite D call. Germline CDR1 MNHEY, CDR2 SVGEGT. V dropped 6 bases and J dropped 0 bases, with 20 bases sitting between them. The CDR3 extends over 17 amino acids. The CDR3 region has the DNA TGTGCCAGCAGCCCACTTAGTTCGGGGATTATGAACACTGAAGCTTTCTTT. Its protein is CASSPLSSGIMNTEAFF.

The J gene is TRBJ2-3, the V gene TRBV9, with D perhaps being TRBD1 or TRBD2 (5 bases each). Trimming cost V 0 bases and J 4 bases, with 12 bases left between them. The germline gives CDR1 SGDLS, CDR2 YYNGEE. The CDR3 totals 15 residues. The CDR3 region is CASSVEGRGADTQYF. In nucleotides, the CDR3 is TGTGCCAGCAGCGTAGAGGGTAGAGGGGCAGATACGCAGTATTTT.

The rearrangement joins TRBV28 to TRBJ2-7; weak D call: TRBD1 (6 bases). The CDR3 is 12 residues long. The germline V gene encodes CDR1 MDHEN and CDR2 SYDVKM. Between the trimmed V and J ends, which lost 6 bases and 3 bases, there was a span of 9 bases. As DNA, the CDR3 is TGTGCCAGCAGGCTACAGGGCTACGAGCAGTACTTC. It codes for CASRLQGYEQYF.

The rearrangement uses TRBV4-1 and TRBJ2-7; no clear D. Germline CDR1 reads MGHRA; CDR2 reads YSYEKL. The CDR3 is made up of 17 amino acids. The V end lost 1 base, the J end lost 1 base, and 17 bases lay between the germline ends. Here the CDR3 reads CASSQGSDLSESYEQYF. The CDR3 nucleotides are TGCGCCAGCAGCCAAGGGTCCGATCTTTCTGAGTCCTACGAGCAGTACTTC.

The chain links TRBV4-1 to TRBJ2-1; D could derive from TRBD1 or TRBD2 (5 bases each). CDR3 size: 18 residues. The germline CDR1 and CDR2 sequences are MGHRA and YSYEKL. V dropped 5 bases and J dropped 0 bases, with 20 bases sitting between them. The CDR3 region has the DNA TGCGCCAGCAGCGGTAGACAGTTTGGGAGAAGCTCCTACAATGAGCAGTTCTTC. Protein: CASSGRQFGRSSYNEQFF.